This TCR beta chain was recorded in a study of T-cell memory formation after mild COVID-19. Overall study: There were largely donor-specific TCR clusters. Study-level findings and limits: Of the contracting clones, CD4+ ones lay mainly in CM and EM, and CD8+ ones in EMRA. The appearance of some responding clones in pre-infection memory suggested that cross-reactive memory joined.

Points on this clonotype: Its specificity is unknown.

CDR1 and CDR2 (germline): DFQATT, SNEGSKA (reference sequence). Unmatched junction bases numbered 15, after V lost 5 bases and J lost 3 bases. The CDR3 contains 16 residues. TCRdb used MiXCR to reprocess the 5' RACE reads, holding one entry per CDR3 protein. The sample contains about half a million distinct CDR3 sequences, 18% of which appear only once. The chain recombines TRBV20-1 with TRBJ2-5; 7 bases are a match to TRBD2. Specimen: PBMCs or a T cell subset sorted from them (not recorded which). The receptor was derived from an adult woman who had mild COVID-19 (a few samples of this study predate the infection). Cell type and time point are not known. The CDR3: CSAESRREWEEETQYF. The CDR3, as DNA: TGCAGTGCTGAATCTCGGCGGGAGTGGGAAGAAGAGACCCAGTACTTC.